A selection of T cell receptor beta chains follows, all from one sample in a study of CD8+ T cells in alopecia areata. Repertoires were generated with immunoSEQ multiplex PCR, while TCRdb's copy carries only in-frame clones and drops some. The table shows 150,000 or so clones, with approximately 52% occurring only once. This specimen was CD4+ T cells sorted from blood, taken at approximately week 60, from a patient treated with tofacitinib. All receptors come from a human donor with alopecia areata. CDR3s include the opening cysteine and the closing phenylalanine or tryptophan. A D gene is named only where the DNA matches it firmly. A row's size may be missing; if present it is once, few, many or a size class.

CDR3 protein: CASSLSSRGNREQYF
CDR3 DNA: TGTGCCAGCAGCTTATCCTCGCGGGGTAATCGGGAGCAGTACTTC
D gene: -
J gene: TRBJ2-7
clone size: -
V gene: TRBV11-3

CDR3 protein: CASRAVYEQYF
CDR3 DNA: TGTGCCAGCAGGGCCGTTTACGAGCAGTACTTC
D gene: -
J gene: TRBJ2-7
clone size: -
V gene: TRBV2

CDR3 protein: CAISSQESDTEAFF
CDR3 DNA: TGTGCCATCAGCTCACAGGAATCGGACACTGAAGCTTTCTTT
D gene: -
J gene: TRBJ1-1
clone size: -
V gene: TRBV10-3

CDR3 protein: CASSLLTGVLHF
CDR3 DNA: TGTGCCAGCAGCCTACTGACAGGGGTCCTCCACTTT
D gene: TRBD1
J gene: TRBJ1-6
clone size: few
V gene: TRBV6-6

CDR3 protein: CASSLTGWRTDTQYF
CDR3 DNA: TGTGCCAGCAGCCTTACAGGCTGGCGCACAGATACGCAGTATTTT
D gene: -
J gene: TRBJ2-3
clone size: -
V gene: TRBV9

CDR3 protein: CASSLMVAAQETQYF
CDR3 DNA: TGCGCCAGCAGCTTGATGGTAGCGGCTCAAGAGACCCAGTACTTC
D gene: -
J gene: TRBJ2-5
clone size: few
V gene: TRBV5-1

CDR3 protein: CASSSYRDRENTEAFF
CDR3 DNA: TGTGCCAGCAGCTCTTACCGGGACAGGGAGAACACTGAAGCTTTCTTT
D gene: TRBD1
J gene: TRBJ1-1
clone size: -
V gene: TRBV7-2

CDR3 protein: CASSPGPYEQYF
CDR3 DNA: TGTGCCAGCAGTCCAGGGCCGTACGAGCAGTACTTC
D gene: -
J gene: TRBJ2-7
clone size: -
V gene: TRBV25-1

CDR3 protein: CASSTTGGGEKLFF
CDR3 DNA: TGCGCCAGCAGCACTACAGGGGGCGGTGAAAAACTGTTTTTT
D gene: TRBD1
J gene: TRBJ1-4
clone size: -
V gene: TRBV5-1

CDR3 protein: CASSEAVRALQGADTQYF
CDR3 DNA: TGTGCCAGCAGTGAAGCGGTCAGGGCCCTGCAGGGAGCAGATACGCAGTATTTT
D gene: -
J gene: TRBJ2-3
clone size: -
V gene: TRBV6-1

CDR3 protein: CASSLGVGQPGYTF
CDR3 DNA: TGTGCCAGCAGCTTAGGCGTCGGACAGCCCGGCTACACCTTC
D gene: -
J gene: TRBJ1-2
clone size: once
V gene: TRBV7-2

CDR3 protein: CAWKSWGSQYYGYTF
CDR3 DNA: TGTGCCTGGAAGTCCTGGGGGTCTCAATACTATGGCTACACCTTC
D gene: -
J gene: TRBJ1-2
clone size: -
V gene: TRBV30

CDR3 protein: CSVEEQVPAGTQYF
CDR3 DNA: TGCAGCGTTGAAGAACAGGTCCCGGCGGGGACCCAGTACTTC
D gene: -
J gene: TRBJ2-5
clone size: -
V gene: TRBV29-1

CDR3 protein: CASSQDRGTYTDTQYF
CDR3 DNA: TGCGCCAGCAGCCAAGATCGGGGAACCTACACAGATACGCAGTATTTT
D gene: -
J gene: TRBJ2-3
clone size: -
V gene: TRBV4-1

CDR3 protein: CASSFSGVDEQFF
CDR3 DNA: TGCGCCAGCAGCTTTAGCGGGGTCGATGAGCAGTTCTTC
D gene: TRBD2
J gene: TRBJ2-1
clone size: -
V gene: TRBV5-1

CDR3 protein: CASQGGQGAPRF
CDR3 DNA: TGTGCCAGCCAAGGAGGACAGGGCGCTCCCCGTTTT
D gene: TRBD1
J gene: TRBJ1-6
clone size: -
V gene: TRBV6-6

CDR3 protein: CASMGGLRGTEAFF
CDR3 DNA: TGTGCCAGCATGGGGGGCCTCCGGGGCACTGAAGCTTTCTTT
D gene: -
J gene: TRBJ1-1
clone size: -
V gene: TRBV2

CDR3 protein: CASSPTGRRLYGYTF
CDR3 DNA: TGTGCCAGTTCGCCGACAGGGCGGAGGCTCTATGGCTACACCTTC
D gene: TRBD1
J gene: TRBJ1-2
clone size: -
V gene: TRBV19

CDR3 protein: CASSLGGRGYTF
CDR3 DNA: TGTGCCAGCAGCTTAGGCGGCCGTGGCTACACCTTC
D gene: -
J gene: TRBJ1-2
clone size: -
V gene: TRBV11-3

CDR3 protein: CAWSVLAAYEQFF
CDR3 DNA: TGTGCCTGGAGTGTGCTAGCGGCCTATGAGCAGTTCTTC
D gene: TRBD2
J gene: TRBJ2-1
clone size: -
V gene: TRBV30

CDR3 protein: CSVRNRLAFSYEQYF
CDR3 DNA: TGCAGCGTTAGGAACCGACTAGCGTTCTCCTACGAGCAGTACTTC
D gene: TRBD2
J gene: TRBJ2-7
clone size: -
V gene: TRBV29-1

CDR3 protein: CASSQLRRGSRETQYF
CDR3 DNA: TGTGCCAGCAGCCAACTGCGGCGGGGTTCGCGGGAGACCCAGTACTTC
D gene: -
J gene: TRBJ2-5
clone size: -
V gene: TRBV14

CDR3 protein: CASSLALGAVENEQFF
CDR3 DNA: TGTGCCAGCAGCTTGGCCCTTGGGGCGGTCGAGAATGAGCAGTTCTTC
D gene: -
J gene: TRBJ2-1
clone size: -
V gene: TRBV5-6